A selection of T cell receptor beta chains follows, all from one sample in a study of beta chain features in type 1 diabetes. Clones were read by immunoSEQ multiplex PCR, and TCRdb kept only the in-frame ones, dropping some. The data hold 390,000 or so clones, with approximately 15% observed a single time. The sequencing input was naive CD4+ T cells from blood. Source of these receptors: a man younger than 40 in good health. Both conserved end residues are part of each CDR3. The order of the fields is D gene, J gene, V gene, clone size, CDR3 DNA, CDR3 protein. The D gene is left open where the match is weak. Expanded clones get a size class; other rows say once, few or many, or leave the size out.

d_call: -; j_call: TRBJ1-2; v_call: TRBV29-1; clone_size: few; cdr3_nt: TGCAGCGTTGCCCAGGACAGTAACTATGGCTACACCTTC; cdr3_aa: CSVAQDSNYGYTF
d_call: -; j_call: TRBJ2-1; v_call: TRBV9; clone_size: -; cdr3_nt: TGTGCCAGCGGAGGTGGGGTAAAAAAAACAGAGCAGTTCTTC; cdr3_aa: CASGGGVKKTEQFF
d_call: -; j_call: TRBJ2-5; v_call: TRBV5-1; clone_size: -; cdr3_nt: TGCGCCAGCAGCTTTTGGACGGGTCAAGAGACCCAGTACTTC; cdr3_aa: CASSFWTGQETQYF
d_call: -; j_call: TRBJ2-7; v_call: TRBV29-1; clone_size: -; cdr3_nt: TGCAGCGGTGGAGGGCCGGGCTACGAGCAGTACTTC; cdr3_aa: CSGGGPGYEQYF
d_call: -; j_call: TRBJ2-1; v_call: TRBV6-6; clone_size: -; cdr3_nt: TGTGCCAGCAGTTACTCGGCGTCCAATGAGCAGTTCTTC; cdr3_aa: CASSYSASNEQFF
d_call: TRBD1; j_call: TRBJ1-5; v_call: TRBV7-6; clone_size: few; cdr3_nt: TGTGCCAGCAGCCTAGAAACAGGGGGCAATCAGCCCCAGCATTTT; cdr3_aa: CASSLETGGNQPQHF
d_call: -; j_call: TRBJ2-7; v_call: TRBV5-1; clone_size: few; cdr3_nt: TGCGCCAGCAGGGACGGTTCCTACGAGCAGTACTTC; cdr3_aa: CASRDGSYEQYF
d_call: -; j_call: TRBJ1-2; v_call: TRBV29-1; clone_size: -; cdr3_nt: TGCAGCCTCAGAAAGGAGGCCTATGGCTACACCTTC; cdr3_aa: CSLRKEAYGYTF
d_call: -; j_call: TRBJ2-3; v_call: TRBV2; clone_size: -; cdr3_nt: TGTGCCAGCAGTCCGTACACGGTCCTCTTGAGGGGGCAGTATTTT; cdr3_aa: CASSPYTVLLRGQYF
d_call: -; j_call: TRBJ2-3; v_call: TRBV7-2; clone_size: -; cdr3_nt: TGTGCCAGCAGCTTAGGTCCCTTAGGGACAACAACCACAGATACGCAGTATTTT; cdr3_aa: CASSLGPLGTTTTDTQYF
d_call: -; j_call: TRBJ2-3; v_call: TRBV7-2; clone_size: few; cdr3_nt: TGTGCCGGTCGTCGGACTCCGGGCGATACGCAGTATTTT; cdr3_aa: CAGRRTPGDTQYF
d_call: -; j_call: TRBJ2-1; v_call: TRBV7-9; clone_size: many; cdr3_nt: TGTGCCACCCGCCGGGGGAAGGGCGGACGGCACAATGAGCAGTTCTTC; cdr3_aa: CATRRGKGGRHNEQFF
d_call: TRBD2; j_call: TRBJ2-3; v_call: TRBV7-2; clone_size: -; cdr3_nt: TGTGCCAGCAGCTCGCGACTAGCAGGGCCCGTACGGGATACGCAGTATTTT; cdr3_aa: CASSSRLAGPVRDTQYF
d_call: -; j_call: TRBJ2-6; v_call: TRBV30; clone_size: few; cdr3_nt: TGTGCCTGGAGTGTACGACGGCAGCCGCCCGCCATCCTGACTTTC; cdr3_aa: CAWSVRRQPPAILTF